The 32 T cell receptor beta chains given below trace back to one sample, sequenced in a study of blood T cell repertoires in COVID-19. Using immunoSEQ multiplex PCR, the repertoire was profiled, and TCRdb retains in-frame clones only, with some absent. The repertoire has 300,000 to 350,000 clones, around 91% of them found once; the top ten carry under 1.1%. The sequencing sample was made of peripheral blood. The source of these receptors is a woman aged 40 to 50 with COVID-19, enrolled during active disease.

This clone was counted only a few times. The V call is TRBV28, the J call TRBJ1-1, with D possibly TRBD1 on 6 matching bases. The CDR3 loop spans 15 amino acids. Trimming took off 7 bases at V and 0 bases at J, with 15 bases between the two ends. CDR1 and CDR2 from the germline V gene are MDHEN and SYDVKM. Here the CDR3 reads CASKQGVRMNTEAFF. Here the CDR3 DNA reads TGTGCCAGCAAACAGGGAGTTCGAATGAACACTGAAGCTTTCTTT. The full variable domain, rest sourced from reference TRBV28 and TRBJ1-1, is DVKVTQSSRYLVKRTGEKVFLECVQDMDHENMFWYRQDPGLGLRLIYFSYDVKMKEKGDIPEGYSVSREKKERFSLILESASTNQTSMYLCASKQGVRMNTEAFFGQGTRLTVV.

This clone was counted between two and nine times. The rearrangement uses TRBV7-3 and TRBJ2-3; TRBD1 matches 7 bases. After removal of 8 bases from V and 2 bases from J, the junction contained 4 bases not matched to a gene. There are 13 residues in the CDR3. Looked up from germline, CDR1 is SGHTA and CDR2 is FQGTGA. In DNA, the CDR3 is TGTGCCAGCTCCAGGGGGTACACAGATACGCAGTATTTT. It translates to CASSRGYTDTQYF. Full variable domain (outside the CDR3, taken from reference TRBV7-3 and TRBJ2-3): GAGVSQTPSNKVTEKGKYVELRCDPISGHTALYWYRQSLGQGPEFLIYFQGTGAADDSGLPNDRFFAVRPEGSVSTLKIQRTERGDSAVYLCASSRGYTDTQYFGPGTRLTVL.

The chain recombines TRBV28 with TRBJ2-2; the D gene is possibly TRBD1 (6 bases). The CDR3 is 17 residues long. The germline CDR1 and CDR2 sequences are MDHEN and SYDVKM. Between the trimmed V and J ends, which lost 3 bases and 1 base, there was a span of 15 bases. The CDR3, as DNA: TGTGCCAGCAGTTTTATAACCGGGACACGGAACACCGGGGAGCTGTTTTTT. Translated: CASSFITGTRNTGELFF.

This clone appeared a single time. This chain uses TRBV6-4 with TRBJ1-1; D not certain. V was trimmed by 6 bases and J by 1 base, leaving 9 bases between them. CDR1 and CDR2 (germline): MRHNA, SNTAGT. The CDR3 sequence is 13 residues long. The CDR3 sequence: CASRSTGNTEAFF. CDR3 DNA sequence: TGTGCCAGCAGATCCACGGGGAACACTGAAGCTTTCTTT.

The count of this clone is one. J is TRBJ2-2 and V is TRBV5-6; 7 nucleotides match TRBD2. The V and J ends lost 3 bases and 1 base, in that order; junction bases with no gene match: 3. The CDR3 extends over 15 amino acids. Germline loops: CDR1 SGHDT, CDR2 YYEEEE. The CDR3 spells CASSSLAGNTGELFF. Here the CDR3 DNA reads TGTGCCAGCAGCTCCTTAGCGGGGAACACCGGGGAGCTGTTTTTT.

The chain carries TRBV2 and TRBJ2-3; 12 bases agree with TRBD2. Germline loops: CDR1 SNHLY, CDR2 FYNNEI. CDR3 size: 18 residues. V was pared by 10 bases and J by 0 bases, with 14 bases of the junction left unmatched. Here the CDR3 DNA reads TGTGCCAACTTCAAAAGGTCTAGCGGGAGGGATAGCACAGATACGCAGTATTTT. It encodes CANFKRSSGRDSTDTQYF.

The chain recombines TRBV27 with TRBJ1-4; tentatively, D is TRBD1 (5 bases). V lost 5 bases and J lost 7, with 17 bases in between. Germline CDR1 MNHEY, CDR2 SMNVEV (reference sequence). The CDR3 is 15 amino acids. The CDR3 DNA sequence: TGTGCCAGCAGTCCGGCAGGGAGGCTCACTGAAAAACTGTTTTTT. Protein sequence: CASSPAGRLTEKLFF.

The chain couples TRBV28 to TRBJ2-6; TRBD1 matches 7 bases. The CDR3 contains 15 residues. V shed 6 bases, J shed 4 bases, and the junction held 6 bases outside the gene matches. In germline, CDR1 is MDHEN, CDR2 SYDVKM. The CDR3 reads CASRLTGAGANVLTF. Written as DNA, the CDR3 is TGTGCCAGCAGACTTACAGGGGCCGGGGCCAACGTCCTGACTTTC.

This clone was observed a few times. The chain carries TRBV5-4 and TRBJ1-1; maybe TRBD1 (6 bases). The CDR3 has 16 amino acids. V was trimmed by 2 bases and J by 1 base, leaving 15 bases between them. CDR1 and CDR2 from the germline V gene are SGHNT and YYREEE (reference sequence). The CDR3 loop reads CASSFGGAQENTEAFF. The CDR3 DNA sequence: TGTGCCAGCAGCTTCGGGGGGGCGCAGGAGAACACTGAAGCTTTCTTT. The variable domain in full, with the rest retrieved from reference TRBV5-4 and TRBJ1-1, is ETGVTQSPTHLIKTRGQQVTLRCSSQSGHNTVSWYQQALGQGPQFIFQYYREEENGRGNFPPRFSGLQFPNYSSELNVNALELDDSALYLCASSFGGAQENTEAFFGQGTRLTVV.

This chain joins TRBV7-6 and TRBJ1-2, with 7 bases matching TRBD1. This CDR3 comprises 14 residues. Germline CDR1 SGHVS, CDR2 FNYEAQ. V lost 1 base, J lost 9 bases, and 8 bases stayed unmatched. For the CDR3, the DNA is TGTGCCAGCAGCTTAGTCAAGGGGGCAAAGAGCTACACCTTC. This encodes CASSLVKGAKSYTF.

The V call is TRBV5-4, the J call TRBJ1-6; a possible D gene is TRBD1 (5 bases). The V and J ends lost 4 bases and 0 bases respectively, with 14 bases between them. The length of the CDR3 is 17 residues. Looked up from germline, CDR1 is SGHNT and CDR2 is YYREEE (reference sequence). The CDR3 DNA sequence: TGTGCCAGCAGCACGGGACTCCTAAGCTCCTATAATTCACCCCTCCACTTT. Protein: CASSTGLLSSYNSPLHF.

The CDR3 region is CASSSRQGTLSPLHF. Written as DNA, the CDR3 is TGCGCCAGCAGCTCAAGACAGGGGACACTATCACCCCTCCACTTT. This chain uses TRBV5-1 with TRBJ1-6; TRBD1 matches 8 bases. J was trimmed by 10 bases and V by 3 bases; bases with no gene match: 9. CDR1 is SGHRS and CDR2 is YFSETQ in the germline V gene. The CDR3 has 15 residues.

This rearrangement joins TRBV7-6 to TRBJ1-3; D remains ambiguous. In germline, CDR1 is SGHVS, CDR2 FNYEAQ. This CDR3 is 15 amino acids long. The V end was cut by 5 bases, the J end by 0 bases, with 11 bases between. The CDR3 here is CASSLWSGSGNTIYF. In DNA, the CDR3 is TGTGCCAGCAGCCTCTGGAGCGGCTCTGGAAACACCATATATTTT. Supplemented by reference TRBV7-6 and TRBJ1-3, the full variable domain reads GAGVSQSPRYKVTKRGQDVALRCDPISGHVSLYWYRQALGQGPEFLTYFNYEAQQDKSGLPNDRFSAERPEGSISTLTIQRTEQRDSAMYRCASSLWSGSGNTIYFGEGSWLTVV.

A few counts support this clone. The rearrangement joins TRBV2 to TRBJ2-7; TRBD1 aligns across 9 bases. Germline V gene lookup returns CDR1 SNHLY and CDR2 FYNNEI. This CDR3 is built from 14 residues. J gave up 1 base and V 4 bases, and 2 bases lay outside the gene matches. CDR3 nucleotides: TGTGCCAGCAGTGGGGACAGGGCGTCCTACGAGCAGTACTTC. Translated: CASSGDRASYEQYF.

Here the CDR3 DNA reads TGTGCCAGTAGCCGGACAGTTAACACTGAAGCTTTCTTT. As protein: CASSRTVNTEAFF. This chain connects TRBV19 to TRBJ1-1, with D possibly matching TRBD1 (6 bases). V shed 6 bases and J shed 2 bases, with 10 bases lying between them. Per the germline V gene, CDR1 is LNHDA and CDR2 is SQIVND (reference sequence). The CDR3 extends over 13 amino acids. The variable domain in full, with the rest retrieved from reference TRBV19 and TRBJ1-1, is DGGITQSPKYLFRKEGQNVTLSCEQNLNHDAMYWYRQDPGQGLRLIYYSQIVNDFQKGDIAEGYSVSREKKESFPLTVTSAQKNPTAFYLCASSRTVNTEAFFGQGTRLTVV.

The chain couples TRBV9 to TRBJ2-2; 7 bases are shared with TRBD2. V shed 4 bases, J shed 7 bases, and the junction held 10 bases outside the gene matches. This CDR3 has 15 amino acids. The germline gives CDR1 SGDLS, CDR2 YYNGEE. For the CDR3, the DNA is TGTGCCAGCAGCTCCCTGACTAGCAGTAGCGGGGAGCTGTTTTTT. This sequence encodes CASSSLTSSSGELFF.

The V and J genes are TRBV5-8 and TRBJ2-3, with TRBD1 as a possible D gene (6 bases). V shed 4 bases and J shed 0 bases, with 18 bases lying between them. The CDR3 consists of 17 residues. From germline, CDR1 is SGHTS and CDR2 YDEGEE. The CDR3 loop reads CASSGPGVLPSTDTQYF. The CDR3 DNA reads TGTGCCAGCAGCGGACCAGGGGTCCTCCCAAGCACAGATACGCAGTATTTT.

The V and J genes are TRBV13 and TRBJ2-1, with D unresolved. Looked up from germline, CDR1 is PRHDT and CDR2 is FYEKMQ (reference sequence). The CDR3 contains 12 residues. The ends were cut back, 5 bases at V and 7 bases at J, with 9 bases in the middle. CDR3 sequence: CASSQLENEQFF. For the CDR3, the DNA is TGTGCCAGCAGCCAATTGGAGAATGAGCAGTTCTTC.

This clone was picked up one time. The chain has TRBV7-9 and TRBJ2-5; the D gene is possibly TRBD2 (6 bases). Germline V gene sequence: CDR1 SEHNR, CDR2 FQNEAQ (reference sequence). V shed 5 bases and J shed 7 bases, with 20 bases lying between them. CDR3 length: 15 amino acids. The CDR3 sequence is CASSLWGLSEGTQYF. The CDR3 nucleotides are TGTGCCAGCAGCCTATGGGGACTGTCGGAGGGGACCCAGTACTTC.

V and J are TRBV28 and TRBJ1-2; 10 bases line up with TRBD1. Germline V gene data show CDR1 as MDHEN and CDR2 as SYDVKM. J gave up 4 bases and V 8 bases, and 4 bases lay outside the gene matches. The CDR3 spans 13 residues. CDR3 DNA sequence: TGTGCCAGCCGGACAGGGGGTAGCTATGGCTACACCTTC. It yields the protein CASRTGGSYGYTF.

The V call is TRBV27, the J call TRBJ2-1; 8 positions agree with TRBD2. CDR1 and CDR2 from the germline V gene are MNHEY and SMNVEV (reference sequence). With 5 bases clipped from V and 5 bases from J, the junction kept 14 bases outside the gene matches. This CDR3 is 17 amino acids long. The CDR3 DNA is TGTGCCAGCAGTCCACGTCCACTAGCGGCCTTCAACAATGAGCAGTTCTTC. Protein: CASSPRPLAAFNNEQFF.

DNA of the CDR3: TGTGCCAGCAGCAACAGGGGTCGCCAGCCCCAGCATTTT. This encodes CASSNRGRQPQHF. The V call is TRBV7-2, the J call TRBJ1-5; 7 nucleotides agree with TRBD1. Germline V gene sequence: CDR1 SGHTA, CDR2 FQGNSA. The V segment lost 5 bases and the J segment 7 bases; nucleotides outside the gene matches: 5. This CDR3 has 13 amino acids.

This chain joins TRBV5-1 and TRBJ2-4; tentative D call: TRBD2 (5 bases). V was trimmed by 0 bases and J by 5 bases, leaving 9 bases between them. The CDR3 is 14 amino acids. In germline, CDR1 is SGHRS, CDR2 YFSETQ. The CDR3 region has the DNA TGCGCCAGCAGCTTGGCCGGACTGGAAAACATTCAGTACTTC. Protein sequence: CASSLAGLENIQYF.

The chain has TRBV5-1 and TRBJ2-5; 9 bases fit TRBD1. In germline, CDR1 is SGHRS, CDR2 YFSETQ. The V and J ends lost 4 bases and 5 bases, in that order; junction bases with no gene match: 6. The CDR3 runs 14 residues. In nucleotides, the CDR3 is TGCGCCAGCAGCGCGGGACAGGGAAGGGAGACCCAGTACTTC. Protein product: CASSAGQGRETQYF.

The CDR3 loop is CASSYDPGTGDLNYGYTF. CDR3 bases: TGTGCCAGCAGCTACGATCCCGGGACAGGGGACCTAAACTATGGCTACACCTTC. The chain uses TRBV7-3 and TRBJ1-2, with 10 bases matching TRBD1. CDR1 SGHTA and CDR2 FQGTGA come from the germline V gene. This CDR3 comprises 18 residues. V trimming: 4 bases; J trimming: 2 bases; junction bases outside the gene matches: 13.

This rearrangement joins TRBV6-2 or TRBV6-3 to TRBJ2-4, with TRBD1 identical over 10 bases. V was pared by 6 bases and J by 1 base, with 15 bases of the junction left unmatched. The germline gives CDR1 MNHEY, CDR2 SVGEGT. The CDR3 has 19 residues. The CDR3 loop reads CASSPQTGGTVSAKNIQYF. DNA of the CDR3: TGTGCCAGCAGCCCTCAGACAGGGGGCACCGTCTCGGCCAAAAACATTCAGTACTTC.

In nucleotides, the CDR3 is TGCAGCGTTAACGACAGGGATAGCTATGGCTACACCTTC. Encoded protein: CSVNDRDSYGYTF. The chain recombines TRBV29-1 with TRBJ1-2; 7 positions agree with TRBD1. CDR1 SQVTM and CDR2 ANQGSEA come from the germline V gene. CDR3 length: 13 residues. V gave up 5 bases and J gave up 4 bases; unmatched junction bases: 7.

The J gene is TRBJ1-2, the V gene TRBV5-8; 9 nucleotides line up with TRBD1. The CDR3 runs 16 residues. From germline, CDR1 is SGHTS and CDR2 YDEGEE. The V gene end was trimmed by 10 bases and the J gene end by 1 base; junction bases not matched to a gene: 14. CDR3 coding DNA: TGTGCCGCGGTACCGGGACAGGGACGGCTTAACTATGGCTACACCTTC. Its translation: CAAVPGQGRLNYGYTF.

V gene TRBV6-2 or TRBV6-3 combines with J gene TRBJ2-7; 7 nucleotides align to TRBD2. V gave up 5 bases and J gave up 0 bases; unmatched junction bases: 13. The CDR3 length is 17 residues. From germline, CDR1 is MNHEY and CDR2 SVGEGT. CDR3 in amino acids: CASSLPSSGYSSYEQYF. The CDR3 DNA follows: TGTGCCAGCAGTCTCCCATCTAGCGGCTACAGCTCCTACGAGCAGTACTTC.

The chain combines TRBV29-1 with TRBJ2-3; a possible D gene is TRBD2 (5 bases). From germline, CDR1 is SQVTM and CDR2 ANQGSEA. The CDR3 loop spans 13 amino acids. Trimming pared 3 bases from V and 1 base from J, leaving 8 bases between. CDR3: CSVDVGGTDTQYF. The CDR3 coding sequence is TGCAGCGTTGACGTGGGAGGCACAGATACGCAGTATTTT.

The V and J genes are TRBV3-1 (or the pseudogene TRBV3-2) and TRBJ2-7, with a tentative D call TRBD2 (5 bases). This CDR3 comprises 15 residues. Trimming left V 3 bases short and J 7 bases short, with 19 bases between. Germline V gives CDR1 LGHDT, CDR2 YNNKEL (reference sequence). CDR3 in DNA: TGTGCCAGCAGCCAGAAGGGTTTAGCCTCGGGGGAGCAGTACTTC. Protein product: CASSQKGLASGEQYF.

V gene TRBV3-1 (or the pseudogene TRBV3-2) combines with J gene TRBJ2-2; TRBD2 aligns across 13 bases. The CDR3 is 19 residues long. CDR1 is LGHDT, CDR2 YNNKEL, per germline (reference sequence). Germline trimming cut 3 bases from V and 4 bases from J; bases unmatched to any gene: 11. Here the CDR3 DNA reads TGTGCCAGCAGCCACTATTCCCCTCGGACTAGCGGGAGCACCGGGGAGCTGTTTTTT. Protein: CASSHYSPRTSGSTGELFF.